This entry features one T cell receptor (beta chain) sequence. CDR3 length: 12 residues. The germline CDR1 and CDR2 sequences are SQVTM and ANQGSEA. The V end lost 7 bases, the J end lost 6 bases, and 14 bases lay between the germline ends. The data derive from a study of blood T cell repertoires in COVID-19. Sequencing was performed with immunoSEQ multiplex PCR; in TCRdb, only in-frame clones are kept and a portion is missing. The sample shows more than 150,000 clones, around 80% of them seen only once. The TCR sequence derives from a man aged 25 to 45 with active or convalescent COVID-19. The sequenced sample was peripheral blood. This chain links TRBV29-1 with TRBJ2-3; D unclear. The CDR3 bases are TGCAGCGCAGTGAGATCACAGGATACGCAGTATTTT. This codes for CSAVRSQDTQYF.